This T cell receptor beta chain was captured in a study of blood T cell repertoires in COVID-19. For the study at large: Material from acute and convalescent COVID-19 was sourced from the United States, Italy and Spain. T cells, B-cell-depleted T cells, or PBMCs provided the cDNA or gDNA that served as material.

How the authors handled the data: Estimation of nucleated cell counts relied on the amplification of reference gene primers. This table comes from immunoSEQ multiplex PCR, and its TCRdb copy is limited to in-frame clones, with some not included. For V, J and clone size, that table is used; D and trimming come from the DNA. The repertoire includes some 46,000 clones, over 70% of them detected once, and less than 9% sits in the top ten. Trimming removed 6 bases from V and 4 bases from J; junction bases left unmatched: 7. Germline V gene lookup returns CDR1 WNHNN and CDR2 SYGVQD (reference sequence). The CDR3 sequence is 15 residues long.

Sequences were obtained from peripheral blood. This chain connects TRBV10-1 to TRBJ2-2; 8 bases align to TRBD1. The TCR originated in a man in his forties or fifties with acute or convalescent COVID-19. CDR3 DNA: TGCGCCAGCAGATGCCCAGGGGGCCTCACCGGGGAGCTGTTTTTT. Its translation is CASRCPGGLTGELFF.